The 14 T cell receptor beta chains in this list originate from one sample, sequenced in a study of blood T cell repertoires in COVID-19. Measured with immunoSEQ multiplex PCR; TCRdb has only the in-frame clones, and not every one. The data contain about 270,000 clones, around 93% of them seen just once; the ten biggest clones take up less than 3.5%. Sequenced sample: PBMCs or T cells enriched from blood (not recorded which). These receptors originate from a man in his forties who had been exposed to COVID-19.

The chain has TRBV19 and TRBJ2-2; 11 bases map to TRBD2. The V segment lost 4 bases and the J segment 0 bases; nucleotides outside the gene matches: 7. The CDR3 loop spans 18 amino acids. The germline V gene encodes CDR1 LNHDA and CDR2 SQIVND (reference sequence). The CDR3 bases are TGTGCCAGTAGTAGTACTAGCGGGAGTGTCTCGAACACCGGGGAGCTGTTTTTT. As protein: CASSSTSGSVSNTGELFF.

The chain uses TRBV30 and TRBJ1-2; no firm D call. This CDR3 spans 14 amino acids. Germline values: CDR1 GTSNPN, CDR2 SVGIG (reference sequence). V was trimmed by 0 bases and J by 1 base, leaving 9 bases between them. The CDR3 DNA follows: TGTGCCTGGAGTGTATCAGGTCGTAACTATGGCTACACCTTC. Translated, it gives CAWSVSGRNYGYTF.

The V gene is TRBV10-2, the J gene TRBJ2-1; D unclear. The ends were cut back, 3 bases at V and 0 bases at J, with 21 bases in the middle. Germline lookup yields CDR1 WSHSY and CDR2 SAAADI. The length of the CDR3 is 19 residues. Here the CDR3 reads CASSDRQRHTISSYNEQFF. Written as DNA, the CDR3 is TGCGCCAGCAGTGATAGGCAGCGCCATACGATCTCCTCCTACAATGAGCAGTTCTTC.

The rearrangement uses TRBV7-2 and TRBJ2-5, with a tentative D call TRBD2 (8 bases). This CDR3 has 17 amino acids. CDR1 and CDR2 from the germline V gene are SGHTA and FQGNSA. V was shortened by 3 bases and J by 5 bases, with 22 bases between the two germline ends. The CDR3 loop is CASSFAGTRGGGETQYF. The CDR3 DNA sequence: TGTGCCAGCAGCTTCGCCGGGACTAGAGGGGGCGGGGAGACCCAGTACTTC.

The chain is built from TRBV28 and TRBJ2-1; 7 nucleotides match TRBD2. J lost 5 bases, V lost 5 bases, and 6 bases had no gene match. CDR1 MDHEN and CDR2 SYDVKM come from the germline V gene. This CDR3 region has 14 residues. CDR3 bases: TGTGCCAGCAGTGGCGGGGACTATCACAATGAGCAGTTCTTC. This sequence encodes CASSGGDYHNEQFF.

CDR3 region: CASSPTGFELSEAFF. Written as DNA, the CDR3 is TGTGCCAGCAGCCCCACAGGCTTCGAACTTTCAGAAGCTTTCTTT. This rearrangement joins TRBV6-5 to TRBJ1-1, with D possibly being TRBD1 (5 bases). The germline V and J ends were trimmed by 6 bases and 8 bases, with 22 bases remaining between them. In germline, CDR1 is MNHEY, CDR2 SVGAGI. This CDR3 is built from 15 residues.

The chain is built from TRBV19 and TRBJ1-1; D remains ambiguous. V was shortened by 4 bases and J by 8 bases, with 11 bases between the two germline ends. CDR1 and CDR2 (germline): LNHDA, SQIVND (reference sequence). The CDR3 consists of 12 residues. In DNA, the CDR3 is TGTGCCAGTAGTAGAGACGAACGGGAAGCTTTCTTT. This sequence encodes CASSRDEREAFF.

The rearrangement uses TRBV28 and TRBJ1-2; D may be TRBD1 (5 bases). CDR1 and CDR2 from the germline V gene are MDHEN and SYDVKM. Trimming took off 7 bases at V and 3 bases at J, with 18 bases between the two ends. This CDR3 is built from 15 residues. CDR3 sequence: CASNLPLGGDYGYTF. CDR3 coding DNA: TGTGCCAGCAATCTTCCCCTTGGAGGGGACTATGGCTACACCTTC.

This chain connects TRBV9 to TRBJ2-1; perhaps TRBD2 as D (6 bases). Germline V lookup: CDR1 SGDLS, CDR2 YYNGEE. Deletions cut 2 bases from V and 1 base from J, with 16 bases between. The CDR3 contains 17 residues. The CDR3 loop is CASSVSSGSVSYNEQFF. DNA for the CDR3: TGTGCCAGCAGCGTCTCGTCCGGGAGTGTTTCCTACAATGAGCAGTTCTTC.

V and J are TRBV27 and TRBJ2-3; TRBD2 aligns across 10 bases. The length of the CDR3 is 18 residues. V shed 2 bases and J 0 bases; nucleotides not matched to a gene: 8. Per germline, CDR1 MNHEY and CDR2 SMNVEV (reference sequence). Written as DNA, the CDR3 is TGTGCCAGCAGTTTACCGTCACTAGCGGGAATAAGCACAGATACGCAGTATTTT. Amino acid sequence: CASSLPSLAGISTDTQYF.

CDR3 residues: CASIRDTSYQPQHF. The CDR3 nucleotides are TGTGCCAGCATCCGGGACACCAGTTATCAGCCCCAGCATTTT. This chain connects TRBV6-5 to TRBJ1-5, with D tentatively TRBD1 (6 bases). Germline CDR1 and CDR2: MNHEY and SVGAGI. Trimming shortened V by 7 bases and J by 5 bases, and 15 bases separated the two germline ends. CDR3 size: 14 residues.

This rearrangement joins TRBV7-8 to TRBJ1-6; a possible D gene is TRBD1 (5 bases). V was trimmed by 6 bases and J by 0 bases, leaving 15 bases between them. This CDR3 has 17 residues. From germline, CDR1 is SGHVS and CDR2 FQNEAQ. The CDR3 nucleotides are TGTGCCAGCAGTCGTCAGGGTCCAAGCTCCTATAATTCACCCCTCCACTTT. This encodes CASSRQGPSSYNSPLHF.

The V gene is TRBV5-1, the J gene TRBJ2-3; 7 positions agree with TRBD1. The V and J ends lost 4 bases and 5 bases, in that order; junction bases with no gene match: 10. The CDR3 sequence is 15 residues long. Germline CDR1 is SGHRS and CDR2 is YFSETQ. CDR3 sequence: CASSATGTAEDTQYF. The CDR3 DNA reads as TGCGCCAGCAGCGCCACCGGGACAGCTGAAGATACGCAGTATTTT.

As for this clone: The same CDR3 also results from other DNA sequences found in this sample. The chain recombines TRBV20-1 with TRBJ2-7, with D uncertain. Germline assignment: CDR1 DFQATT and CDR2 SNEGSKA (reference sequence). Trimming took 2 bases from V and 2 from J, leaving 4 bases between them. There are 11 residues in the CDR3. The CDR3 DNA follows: TGCAGTGCTAGACAGGCCTACGAGCAGTACTTC. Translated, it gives CSARQAYEQYF.